This TCR beta chain was captured by sequencing in a study of OX40 agonist ivuxolimab in advanced cancers. Profiling relied on immunoSEQ multiplex PCR, and the TCRdb table lists in-frame clones only, not all of them. The sample includes about 31,000 clones, roughly 90% of them seen just once. This CDR3 contains 16 residues. J gave up 2 bases and V 3 bases, and 8 bases lay outside the gene matches. Germline CDR1 is SGDLS and CDR2 is YYNGEE. Concerning this clone itself: Its antigen remains unknown.

Whole-study results and caveats: In CD8+ T cells, expanded clones were on average more numerous than in CD4+.

The receptor comes from an adult with an advanced solid tumor such as melanoma, head and neck, liver or kidney cancer. V usage is TRBV9 and J usage is TRBJ2-7; TRBD1 aligns across 10 bases. Specimen: CD4+ or CD8+ T cells sorted from blood, collected in a trial of the OX40 agonist ivuxolimab. The CDR3 loop is CASSGGGTGATYEQYF. The CDR3 DNA reads as TGTGCCAGCAGCGGAGGGGGGACAGGGGCCACCTACGAGCAGTACTTC.